This T cell receptor (beta chain) was recovered during a study of cytomegalovirus exposure and HLA in healthy donors. General study results and limits: One later analysis reportedly identified an Asian-associated ancestry cluster that showed fewer N-insertions than the roughly 620-donor mean. Among TCR beta chains, those listed as cytomegalovirus-associated numbered approximately 150. The authors reported that TCR beta sequences could predict HLA-A and HLA-B alleles. These predictions were accurate for most subjects in the first cohort.

This clone was detected only a few times. Its specificity is not known. PCR was performed using 60 Vbeta and 13 Jbeta primers. Original processing methods: Among the unique TCR beta chains that a later analysis counted, about 79 million in all, around 11 million were shared. Measured with immunoSEQ multiplex PCR; TCRdb has only the in-frame clones, and not every one. Clonal size and the V and J genes are those of that table, whereas D and trimming came from the DNA. The data hold about 120,000 clones, with 67% observed a single time. Deletions cut 2 bases from V and 3 bases from J, with 10 bases between. CDR3 length: 14 amino acids. Germline CDR1 reads SQVTM; CDR2 reads ANQGSEA.

This sequence originates from a man aged 18 to 30 in good health and CMV-seropositive. Specimen: PBMCs. The chain recombines TRBV29-1 with TRBJ1-4, with a possible D match to TRBD1 (6 bases). CDR3 nucleotides: TGCAGCGTTGAAACAGGGAAGGCTAATGAAAAACTGTTTTTT. Translating gives CSVETGKANEKLFF.